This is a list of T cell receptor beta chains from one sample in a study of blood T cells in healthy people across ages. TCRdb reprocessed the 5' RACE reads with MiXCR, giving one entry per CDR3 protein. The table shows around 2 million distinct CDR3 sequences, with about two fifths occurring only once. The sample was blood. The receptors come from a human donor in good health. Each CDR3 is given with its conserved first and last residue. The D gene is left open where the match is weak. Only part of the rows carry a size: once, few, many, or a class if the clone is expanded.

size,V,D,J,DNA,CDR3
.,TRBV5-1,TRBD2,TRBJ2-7,TGCGCCAGCAGCTCGGGACTAGTAAGGGCCTACGAGCAGTACTTC,CASSSGLVRAYEQYF
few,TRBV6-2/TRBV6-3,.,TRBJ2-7,TGTGCCAGCAGATCCAATTACGAGCAGTACTTC,CASRSNYEQYF
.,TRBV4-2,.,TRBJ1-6,TGTGCCAGCTCGGGCAGGGAACTTTCACCCCTCCACTTT,CASSGRELSPLHF
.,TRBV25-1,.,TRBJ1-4,TGTGCCAGCAGTGAATGGGGGGCTGAAAAACTGTTTTTT,CASSEWGAEKLFF
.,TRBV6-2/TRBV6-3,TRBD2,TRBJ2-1,TGTGCCAGCAGTCCCTGGGGGGGAGTTCAGTTCTTC,CASSPWGGVQFF
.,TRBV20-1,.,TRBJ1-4,TGCAGTGCTCTACGGACGGGAGGAAATGAAAAACTGTTTTTT,CSALRTGGNEKLFF
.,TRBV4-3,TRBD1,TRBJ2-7,TGCGCCAGCAGCCAAGGGACAGGACAGGGAATCTACGAGCAGTACTTC,CASSQGTGQGIYEQYF
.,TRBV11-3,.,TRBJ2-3,TGTGCCAGCAGCTCCAGCCCCGACATCACAGATACGCAGTATTTT,CASSSSPDITDTQYF
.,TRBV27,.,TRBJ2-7,TGTGCCAGCAGTTTAGGGTTGGAGGATAGCTCCTACGAGCAGTACTTC,CASSLGLEDSSYEQYF
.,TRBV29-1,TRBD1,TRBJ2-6,TGCAGCGTTGGGGACAGCAAGTCTGGGGCCAACGTCCTGACTTTC,CSVGDSKSGANVLTF
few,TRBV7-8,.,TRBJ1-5,TGTGCCAGCAGCTTACAGGGGTACAGCCAGCCCCAGCATTTT,CASSLQGYSQPQHF
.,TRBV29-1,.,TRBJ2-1,TGCAGCGTGGGACATGAGCAGTTCTTC,CSVGHEQFF
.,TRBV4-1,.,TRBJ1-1,TGCGCCAGCAGCCAAGAATCAGGGTTGTCTGAAGCTTTCTTT,CASSQESGLSEAFF
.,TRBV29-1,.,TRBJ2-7,TGCAGCGTTGAAGAATTGACAGTCCGGGGAAACGAGCAGTACTTC,CSVEELTVRGNEQYF
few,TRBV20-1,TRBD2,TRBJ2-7,TGCAGTCCTAGTTTGGTTAGCGGGTTCTACGAGCAGTACTTC,CSPSLVSGFYEQYF
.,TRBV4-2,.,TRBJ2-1,TGTGCCAGCAGCCTACCCAACGACAGACTTCGAGACTTTGAGCAGTTCTTC,CASSLPNDRLRDFEQFF
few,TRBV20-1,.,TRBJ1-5,TGCAGTGCTAGAGAGTGGGAGTCGATTAGCAATCAGCCCCAGCATTTT,CSAREWESISNQPQHF
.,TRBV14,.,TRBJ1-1,TGTGCCAGCAGCCCAGGGCCTCCTCCAAGGACTGAAGCTTTCTTT,CASSPGPPPRTEAFF
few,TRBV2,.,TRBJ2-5,TGTGCCCTACGGGGCCGGGACCTCCAAGAGACCCAGTACTTC,CALRGRDLQETQYF
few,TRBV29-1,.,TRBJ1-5,TGCAGCGTAGGATCGGCCTCCAATCAGCCCCAGCATTTT,CSVGSASNQPQHF
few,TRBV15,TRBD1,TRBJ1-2,TGTGCCACCAGCAGAGGCTCGACAGGGAGATTATATGGCTACACCTTC,CATSRGSTGRLYGYTF
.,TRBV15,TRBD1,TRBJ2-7,TGTGCCACCAGCCCACTTCCGGGACAGATCCCCTACGAGCAGTACTTC,CATSPLPGQIPYEQYF
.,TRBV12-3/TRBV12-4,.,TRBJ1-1,TGTGCCAGCAGTTTGATAGGGTGGGAAGCTTTCTTT,CASSLIGWEAFF
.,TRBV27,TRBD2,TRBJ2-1,TGTGCCAGTAGAGCGGGGGGGCCCCCCAATGAGCAGTTCTTC,CASRAGGPPNEQFF
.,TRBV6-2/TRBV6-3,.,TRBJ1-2,TGTGCCAGCAAATTAGGGACAAAGTATGGCTACACCTTC,CASKLGTKYGYTF
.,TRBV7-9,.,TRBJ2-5,TGTGCCAGCAGCTTTATTATTGACGCGGAGACCCAGTACTTC,CASSFIIDAETQYF
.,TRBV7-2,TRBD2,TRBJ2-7,TGTGCCAGCAGCTCGGGAGGTTTGGGCTACGAGCAGTACTTC,CASSSGGLGYEQYF
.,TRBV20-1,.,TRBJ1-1,TGCAGTGCTCTACCTTCGTCCTTAATCACTGAAGCTTTCTTT,CSALPSSLITEAFF
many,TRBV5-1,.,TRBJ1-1,TGTGCCAGCAGCTTAGTAGGGGACACTGAAGCTTTCTTT,CASSLVGDTEAFF
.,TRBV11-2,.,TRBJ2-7,TGTGCCAGCAGCTTACCATCCGAGCAGTACTTC,CASSLPSEQYF
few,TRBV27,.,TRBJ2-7,TGTGCCAGTAGGGACCTCGGGACCTACGAGCAGTACTTC,CASRDLGTYEQYF
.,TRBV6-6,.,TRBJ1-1,TGTGCCAGCAGTTATGAGGGGGGAAGTGAAGCTTTCTTT,CASSYEGGSEAFF
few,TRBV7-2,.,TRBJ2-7,TGTGCCAGCAGCTTAGTCGGGCACCGGGTAATCATTGGGGACCAGTACTTC,CASSLVGHRVIIGDQYF
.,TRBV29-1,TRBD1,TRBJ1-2,TGCAGCGTCGCCGGACAGGCTAACTATGGCTACACCTTC,CSVAGQANYGYTF
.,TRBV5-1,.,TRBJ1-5,TGCGTCAGCAGCCAAACGCCTATGGGACCTGGCTATCAGCCCCAGCATTTT,CVSSQTPMGPGYQPQHF
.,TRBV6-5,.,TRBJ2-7,TGTGCCTCCCAGGGGGGACAAGCCTCGGTCGAGCAGTACTTC,CASQGGQASVEQYF